The 16 T cell receptor beta chains below come from one sample, sequenced in a study of T cell repertoires in cytomegalovirus infection. TCRdb re-called the reads through MiXCR, storing one row per CDR3 protein. The sample has about 130,000 distinct CDR3 sequences; approximately 8.8% are singletons. The source material was PBMCs. These receptors all come from a human donor in good health (CMV status not recorded). Some clones in this sample may be carry-over from other donors' samples.

This clonotype was found a few times. V gene TRBV6-6 combines with J gene TRBJ2-2; D is undetermined. Germline CDR1 reads MNHNY; CDR2 reads SVGAGI (reference sequence). Trimming cost V 0 bases and J 3 bases, with 14 bases left between them. This CDR3 region has 17 residues. In DNA form, the CDR3 reads TGTGCCAGCAGTTACTCGAAAGGGCTCCCCTACACCGGGGAGCTGTTTTTT. Amino acids: CASSYSKGLPYTGELFF.

A remark on this clonotype: This could be a read error, since a much larger clone is one nucleotide away. The V gene is TRBV28, the J gene TRBJ1-2; D unresolved. The CDR3 has 11 residues. Trimming pared 7 bases from V and 4 bases from J, leaving 7 bases between. The germline V gene encodes CDR1 MDHEN and CDR2 SYDVKM. CDR3 in DNA: TGTGCCAGCAAGTCGTCCTATGGCTACACCTTC. Amino acid sequence: CASKSSYGYTF.

The V call is TRBV28, the J call TRBJ1-2; 9 bases are shared with TRBD1. This CDR3 has 15 amino acids. J gave up 4 bases and V 4 bases, and 7 bases lay outside the gene matches. Germline CDR1 is MDHEN and CDR2 is SYDVKM. CDR3 residues: CASSSEGTGLYGYTF. The CDR3 DNA sequence: TGTGCCAGCAGTTCCGAGGGGACAGGGCTCTATGGCTACACCTTC.

This clonotype has more than one count but fewer than ten. V usage is TRBV20-1 and J usage is TRBJ2-4, with D tentatively TRBD2 (7 bases). Per germline, CDR1 DFQATT and CDR2 SNEGSKA (reference sequence). Trimming took 3 bases from V and 1 from J, leaving 10 bases between them. The CDR3 runs to 14 residues. CDR3 in amino acids: CSASGGAAKNIQYF. The CDR3 DNA reads TGCAGTGCTAGTGGGGGGGCGGCCAAAAACATTCAGTACTTC.

The gene calls are TRBV28 and TRBJ2-5; D not certain. CDR1 is MDHEN and CDR2 is SYDVKM in the germline V gene. V was cut by 2 bases and J by 8 bases, with 9 bases left in between. The CDR3 contains 12 residues. CDR3 sequence reads: CASSLGLATQYF. The CDR3 DNA reads TGTGCCAGCAGTTTAGGTCTGGCCACCCAGTACTTC. Together with reference TRBV28 and TRBJ2-5, the CDR3 gives the full variable domain: DVKVTQSSRYLVKRTGEKVFLECVQDMDHENMFWYRQDPGLGLRLIYFSYDVKMKEKGDIPEGYSVSREKKERFSLILESASTNQTSMYLCASSLGLATQYFGPGTRLLVL.

This clonotype appeared many times. CDR3 bases: TGTGCCAGCAGTTTGTTCGGACCCACCGGGGAGCTGTTTTTT. It specifies CASSLFGPTGELFF. The rearrangement joins TRBV12-3 or TRBV12-4 to TRBJ2-2; D is unresolved. The CDR3 spans 14 residues. V was trimmed by 3 bases and J by 4 bases, leaving 9 bases between them.

The sample holds many counts of this clonotype. The chain is built from TRBV7-2 and TRBJ1-2; D gene uncertain. The V end lost 0 bases, the J end lost 9 bases, and 14 bases lay between the germline ends. The V gene's germline CDR1 is SGHTA and CDR2 FQGNSA. The length of the CDR3 is 14 residues. CDR3 in DNA: TGTGCCAGCAGCTTAGCCCTGGGCCAGAGGCGCTACACCTTC. Amino acids: CASSLALGQRRYTF. The full variable domain, with the rest looked up from reference TRBV7-2 and TRBJ1-2, is GAGVSQSPSNKVTEKGKDVELRCDPISGHTALYWYRQSLGQGLEFLIYFQGNSAPDKSGLPSDRFSAERTGGSVSTLTIQRTQQEDSAVYLCASSLALGQRRYTFGSGTRLTVV.

This clonotype was seen ten or more times. The chain links TRBV11-2 to TRBJ2-5, with TRBD1 as a possible D gene (6 bases). The V gene's germline CDR1 is SGHAT and CDR2 FQNNGV. CDR3 length: 13 amino acids. The V end was cut by 5 bases, the J end by 1 base, with 8 bases between. The CDR3 is CASSAGVQETQYF. The DNA of the CDR3 is TGTGCCAGCAGCGCAGGGGTCCAAGAGACCCAGTACTTC.

Comment on this clonotype: A much bigger clone sits one base away, suggesting this may be a read error. This chain uses TRBV7-6 with TRBJ2-2, with 7 bases matching TRBD1. The length of the CDR3 is 17 residues. CDR1 is SGHVS and CDR2 is FNYEAQ in the germline V gene. For the CDR3, the DNA is TGTACCAGCAGCTTGGATTTGGGGACAGACTACACCGGGGAGCTGTTTTTT. Amino acids: CTSSLDLGTDYTGELFF.

This clonotype was seen repeatedly, ten times or more. The chain uses TRBV5-6 and TRBJ1-2, with 8 positions matching TRBD1. Germline trimming cut 4 bases from V and 4 bases from J; bases unmatched to any gene: 6. The germline CDR1 and CDR2 sequences are SGHDT and YYEEEE. This CDR3 spans 14 amino acids. CDR3 DNA sequence: TGTGCCAGCAGCGCAGACAGGGGTAGCTATGGCTACACCTTC. It specifies CASSADRGSYGYTF.

This clonotype was counted many times. The chain recombines TRBV2 with TRBJ2-1; D may be TRBD1 (5 bases). The V end was cut by 3 bases, the J end by 7 bases, with 10 bases between. The CDR3 sequence is 13 residues long. Germline CDR1 SNHLY, CDR2 FYNNEI. CDR3 region: CASSEPGHNEQFF. The CDR3 nucleotides are TGTGCCAGCAGTGAGCCCGGACATAATGAGCAGTTCTTC.

This clonotype appeared many times. V is TRBV7-8 and J is TRBJ1-5; 7 bases fit TRBD1. The CDR3 extends over 13 amino acids. CDR1 and CDR2 (germline): SGHVS, FQNEAQ. V was clipped by 5 bases and J by 6 bases; unmatched bases: 4. Here the CDR3 DNA reads TGTGCCAGCAGCCTCGCAGGGGGTCAGCCCCAGCATTTT. This sequence encodes CASSLAGGQPQHF. Drawing the rest from reference TRBV7-8 and TRBJ1-5, the complete variable domain is GAGVSQSPRYKVAKRGQDVALRCDPISGHVSLFWYQQALGQGPEFLTYFQNEAQLDKSGLPSDRFFAERPEGSVSTLKIQRTQQEDSAVYLCASSLAGGQPQHFGDGTRLSIL.

This clonotype was seen repeatedly, ten times or more. The chain joins TRBV7-8 to TRBJ2-1; D remains unclear. CDR3 length equals 17 residues. The V end lost 1 base, the J end lost 10 bases, and 23 bases lay between the germline ends. Germline CDR1 reads SGHVS; CDR2 reads FQNEAQ. Here the CDR3 DNA reads TGTGCCAGCAGCTTAGATCCCCCCCCGGCCATAATCGGCGAGCAGTTCTTC. Translated, it gives CASSLDPPPAIIGEQFF.

This clonotype is a singleton in its sample. This chain uses TRBV20-1 with TRBJ2-3, with TRBD1 matching 12 bases. The CDR3 length is 15 residues. CDR1 is DFQATT, CDR2 SNEGSKA, per germline (reference sequence). After removal of 3 bases from V and 4 bases from J, the junction contained 5 bases not matched to a gene. CDR3 in amino acids: CSARGDRGLPDTQYF. The CDR3 DNA sequence: TGCAGTGCTAGGGGGGACAGGGGGCTTCCAGATACGCAGTATTTT.

This clonotype was seen at least ten times. This sequence joins TRBV6-2 or TRBV6-3 and TRBJ2-2, with D hard to call. Germline-derived CDR1 and CDR2 are MNHEY and SVGEGT. The ends were cut back, 1 base at V and 4 bases at J, with 7 bases in the middle. The CDR3 spans 14 residues. CDR3: CASSYLRATGELFF. The CDR3 DNA is TGTGCCAGCAGTTACTTGCGTGCCACCGGGGAGCTGTTTTTT.

The table lists this clonotype with many counts. CDR3 in amino acids: CASSFGFWDRGSVSTEAFF. Written as DNA, the CDR3 is TGTGCCAGCAGTTTTGGGTTTTGGGACAGGGGATCAGTAAGCACTGAAGCTTTCTTT. The chain uses TRBV12-3 or TRBV12-4 and TRBJ1-1; 10 nucleotides agree with TRBD1. The CDR3 has 19 residues. The V segment lost 3 bases and the J segment 4 bases; nucleotides outside the gene matches: 17.